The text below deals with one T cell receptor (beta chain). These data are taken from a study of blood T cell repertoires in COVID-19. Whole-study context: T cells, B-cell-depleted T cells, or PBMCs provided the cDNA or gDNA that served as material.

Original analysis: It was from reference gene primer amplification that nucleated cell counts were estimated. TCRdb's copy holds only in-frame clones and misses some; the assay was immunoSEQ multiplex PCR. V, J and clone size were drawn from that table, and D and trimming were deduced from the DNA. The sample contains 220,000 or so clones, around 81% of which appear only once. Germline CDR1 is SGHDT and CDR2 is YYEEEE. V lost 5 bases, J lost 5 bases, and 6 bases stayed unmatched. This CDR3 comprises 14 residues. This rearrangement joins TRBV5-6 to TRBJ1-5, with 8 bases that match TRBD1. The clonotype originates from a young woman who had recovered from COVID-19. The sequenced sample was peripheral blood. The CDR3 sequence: CASSQGAPDQPQHF. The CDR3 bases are TGTGCCAGCAGTCAGGGGGCGCCCGATCAGCCCCAGCATTTT.